This T cell receptor beta chain was found in a study of blood T cell repertoires in COVID-19 (dated by TCRdb to about 2020). Regarding the research as a whole: The collaborator samples originated in the United States, Italy and Spain and spanned the acute and convalescent phases of COVID-19. The prospective study material was composed of cDNA or gDNA derived from T cells, B-cell-depleted T cells, or PBMCs. The dataset comprised deeply sampled blood TCRbeta repertoires from subjects exposed to, actively infected with, or recovered from COVID-19. The repertoires were made available in a free public database intended to serve as a resource for research on the immune response to SARS-CoV-2. Samples came from the ongoing ImmuneRACE study (first 160 participants) plus 1,254 subjects from 6 global collaborators. The sample metadata nearly always contained a de-identified subject ID, COVID-19 status, age in years and sex. Where available, HLA class I and class II types were obtained from metadata supplied by the sample provider rather than from assay-based typing.

With regard to this clone: It lacks a known antigen. No base-level quality is on record; no much larger clone is a single base apart.

General conclusions and limits of the study: The quantity of clinical and demographic metadata differed by source and by participant and was supplied without curation.

From cysteine to phenylalanine, the CDR3 is 15 amino acids long. The DNA shown is the 45-base CDR3, in frame from base 1. From a lookup of the germline V gene (reference sequence), CDR1 and CDR2 are SGHNT and YYREEE. Trimming leaves V shorter by 4 bases and J shorter by 4 bases, with the junction holding 8 bases beyond the gene matches. TCRbeta CDR3 regions were amplified from genomic DNA using the immunoSEQ Assay, a bias-controlled multiplex PCR. Turning to the authors' computational methods: Within the assay, amplification of reference gene primers was used to estimate how many nucleated cells each sample contained. To quantify the absolute abundance of each unique TCRbeta CDR3 rearrangement, sequence reads were collapsed and filtered. For each sample, productive Simpson clonality was calculated by taking the square root of Simpson's diversity index across productive rearrangements. What TCRdb holds here is the immuneACCESS table cut down to in-frame rearrangements. Part of the clones is not present; checked against another copy, under half of the missing clones reflect an unresolved V gene, and the others are unexplained. That table supplies the V and J calls and clone size; D and trimming were determined from the DNA. The sample table records around 100,000 clones; roughly 90% of these occur just once. Roughly 5.6% of the sample rests with the top ten.

Each collaborating institution followed its own protocols to collect whole blood in K2EDTA tubes. For TCRbeta analysis, collaborators shipped samples as frozen whole blood, isolated PBMCs, or DNA extracted from either of those sample types. This chain is built from TRBV5-4 and TRBJ1-1; TRBD1 fits 9 bases in the junction. Sample: peripheral blood. This receptor was identified in a human donor in a cohort sampled during active COVID-19. The nucleotide sequence reads as follows: TGTGCCAGCAGCCGGACAGGGGTCGGTGGCACTGAAGCTTTCTTT. It is translated as CASSRTGVGGTEAFF.